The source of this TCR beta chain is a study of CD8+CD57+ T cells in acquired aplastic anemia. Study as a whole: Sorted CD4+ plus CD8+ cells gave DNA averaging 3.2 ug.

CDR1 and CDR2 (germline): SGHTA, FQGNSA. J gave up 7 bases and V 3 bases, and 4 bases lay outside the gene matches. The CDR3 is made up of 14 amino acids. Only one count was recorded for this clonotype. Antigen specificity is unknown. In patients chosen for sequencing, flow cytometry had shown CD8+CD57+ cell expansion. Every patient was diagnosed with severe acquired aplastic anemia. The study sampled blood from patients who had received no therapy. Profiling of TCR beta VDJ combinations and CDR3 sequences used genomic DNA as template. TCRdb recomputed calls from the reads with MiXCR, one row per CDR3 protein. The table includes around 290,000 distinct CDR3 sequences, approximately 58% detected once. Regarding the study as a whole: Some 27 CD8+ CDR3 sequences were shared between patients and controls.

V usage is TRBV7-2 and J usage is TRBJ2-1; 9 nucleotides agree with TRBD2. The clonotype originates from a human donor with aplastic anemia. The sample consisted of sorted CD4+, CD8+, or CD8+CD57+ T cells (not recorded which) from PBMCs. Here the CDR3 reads CASSFAGGRNEQFF. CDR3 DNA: TGTGCCAGCAGCTTCGCGGGGGGGCGGAATGAGCAGTTCTTC.